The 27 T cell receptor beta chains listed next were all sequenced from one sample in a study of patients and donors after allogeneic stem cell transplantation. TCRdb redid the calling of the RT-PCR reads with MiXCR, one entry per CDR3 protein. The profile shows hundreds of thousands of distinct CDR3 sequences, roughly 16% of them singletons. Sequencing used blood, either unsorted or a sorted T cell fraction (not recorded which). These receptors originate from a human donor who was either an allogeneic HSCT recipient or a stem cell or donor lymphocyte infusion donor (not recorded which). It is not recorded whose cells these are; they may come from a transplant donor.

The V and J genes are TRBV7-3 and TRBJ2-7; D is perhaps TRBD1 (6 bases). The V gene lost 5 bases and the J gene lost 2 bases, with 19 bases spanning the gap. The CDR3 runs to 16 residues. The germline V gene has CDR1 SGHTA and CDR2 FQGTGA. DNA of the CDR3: TGTGCCAGCAGCCCCTTAGGGGGAGAAGGGACCTACGAGCAGTACTTC. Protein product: CASSPLGGEGTYEQYF.

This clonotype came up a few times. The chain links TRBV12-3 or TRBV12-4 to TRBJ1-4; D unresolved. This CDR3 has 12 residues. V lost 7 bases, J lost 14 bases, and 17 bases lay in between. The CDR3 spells CASKSDQQRLFF. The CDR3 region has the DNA TGTGCCAGCAAGTCGGATCAACAAAGGCTGTTTTTT.

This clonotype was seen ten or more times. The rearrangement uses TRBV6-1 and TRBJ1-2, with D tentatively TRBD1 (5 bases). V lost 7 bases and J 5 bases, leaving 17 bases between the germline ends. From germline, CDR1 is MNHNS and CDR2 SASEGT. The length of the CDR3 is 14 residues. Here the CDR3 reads CASTRGRGTYGYTF. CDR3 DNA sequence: TGTGCCAGCACCCGTGGAAGGGGAACGTATGGCTACACCTTC.

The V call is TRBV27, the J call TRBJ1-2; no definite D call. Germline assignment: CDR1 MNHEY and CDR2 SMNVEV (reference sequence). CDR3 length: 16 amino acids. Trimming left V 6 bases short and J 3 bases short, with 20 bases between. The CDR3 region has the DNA TGTGCCAGCAGACCCTCGGCACGAGGGCGTCACTATGGCTACACCTTC. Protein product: CASRPSARGRHYGYTF.

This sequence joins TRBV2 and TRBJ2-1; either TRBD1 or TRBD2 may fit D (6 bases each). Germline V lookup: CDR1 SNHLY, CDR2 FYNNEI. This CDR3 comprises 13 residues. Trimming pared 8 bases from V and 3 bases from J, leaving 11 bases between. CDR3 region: CASEEGDYNEQFF. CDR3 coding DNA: TGTGCCAGCGAGGAGGGGGACTACAATGAGCAGTTCTTC.

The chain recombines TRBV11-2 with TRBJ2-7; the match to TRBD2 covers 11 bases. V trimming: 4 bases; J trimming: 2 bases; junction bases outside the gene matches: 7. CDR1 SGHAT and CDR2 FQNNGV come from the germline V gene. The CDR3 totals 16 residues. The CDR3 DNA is TGTGCCAGCAGCTCTCCCAGACTAGCGGGAACCTACGAGCAGTACTTC. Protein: CASSSPRLAGTYEQYF.

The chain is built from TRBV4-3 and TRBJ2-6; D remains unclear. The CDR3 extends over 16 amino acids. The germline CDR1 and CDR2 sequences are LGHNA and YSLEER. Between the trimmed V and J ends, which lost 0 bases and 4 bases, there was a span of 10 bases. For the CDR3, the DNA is TGCGCCAGCAGCCAAGATGTCTTACTCGGGGCCAACGTCCTGACTTTC. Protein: CASSQDVLLGANVLTF.

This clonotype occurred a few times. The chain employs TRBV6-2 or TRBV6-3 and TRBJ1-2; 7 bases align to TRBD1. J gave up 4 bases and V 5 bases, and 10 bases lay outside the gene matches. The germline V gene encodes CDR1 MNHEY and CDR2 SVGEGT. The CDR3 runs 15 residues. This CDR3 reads CASSQTSTGLYGYTF. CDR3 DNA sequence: TGTGCCAGCAGTCAAACATCGACAGGGCTCTATGGCTACACCTTC.

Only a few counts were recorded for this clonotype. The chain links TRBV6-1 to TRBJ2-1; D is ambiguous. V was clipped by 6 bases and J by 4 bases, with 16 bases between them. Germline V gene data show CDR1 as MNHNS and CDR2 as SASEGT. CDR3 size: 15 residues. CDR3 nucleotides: TGTGCCAGCAGCCTCGGACCAGCCTCTTACAATGAGCAGTTCTTC. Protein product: CASSLGPASYNEQFF.

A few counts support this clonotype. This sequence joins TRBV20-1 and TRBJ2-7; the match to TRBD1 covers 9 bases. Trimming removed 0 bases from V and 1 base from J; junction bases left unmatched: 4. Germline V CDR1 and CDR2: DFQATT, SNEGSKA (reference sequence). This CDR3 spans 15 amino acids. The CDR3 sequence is CSARDPGQGSYEQYF. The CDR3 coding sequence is TGCAGTGCTAGAGATCCGGGACAGGGATCCTACGAGCAGTACTTC.

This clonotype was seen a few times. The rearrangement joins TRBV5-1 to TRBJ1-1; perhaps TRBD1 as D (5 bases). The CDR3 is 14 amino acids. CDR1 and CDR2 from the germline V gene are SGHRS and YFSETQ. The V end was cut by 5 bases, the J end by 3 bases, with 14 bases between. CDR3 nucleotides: TGCGCCAGCAGGCCGGGACGGGGGTACACTGAAGCTTTCTTT. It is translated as CASRPGRGYTEAFF.

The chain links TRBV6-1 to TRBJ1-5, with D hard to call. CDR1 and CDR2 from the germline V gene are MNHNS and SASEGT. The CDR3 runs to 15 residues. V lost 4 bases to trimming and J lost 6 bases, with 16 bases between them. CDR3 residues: CASSGRRPQGQPQHF. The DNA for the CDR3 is TGTGCCAGCAGTGGGCGGCGTCCTCAAGGTCAGCCCCAGCATTTT.

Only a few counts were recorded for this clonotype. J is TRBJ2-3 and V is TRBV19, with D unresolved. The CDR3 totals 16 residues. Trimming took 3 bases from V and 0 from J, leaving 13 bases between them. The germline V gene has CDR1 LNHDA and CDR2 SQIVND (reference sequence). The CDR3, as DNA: TGTGCCAGTAGTATTCGAATGGGCACGAGCACAGATACGCAGTATTTT. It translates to CASSIRMGTSTDTQYF.

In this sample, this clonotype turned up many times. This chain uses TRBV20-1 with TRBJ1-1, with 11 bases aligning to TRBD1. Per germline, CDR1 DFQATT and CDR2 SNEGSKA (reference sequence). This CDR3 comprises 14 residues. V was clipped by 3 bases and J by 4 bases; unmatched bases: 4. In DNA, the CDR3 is TGCAGTGCTAGGGCCGGGACAGGGGGCACTGAAGCTTTCTTT. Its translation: CSARAGTGGTEAFF.

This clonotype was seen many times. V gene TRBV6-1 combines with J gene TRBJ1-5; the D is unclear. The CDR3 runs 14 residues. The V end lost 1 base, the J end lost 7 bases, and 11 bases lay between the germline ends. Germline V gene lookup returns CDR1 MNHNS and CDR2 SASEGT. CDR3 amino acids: CASSEGKGIQPQHF. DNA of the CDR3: TGTGCCAGCAGTGAAGGGAAAGGCATCCAGCCCCAGCATTTT.

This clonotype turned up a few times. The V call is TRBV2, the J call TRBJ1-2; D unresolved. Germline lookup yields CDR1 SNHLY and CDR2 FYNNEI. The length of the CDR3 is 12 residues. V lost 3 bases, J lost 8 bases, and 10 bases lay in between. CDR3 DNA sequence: TGTGCCAGCAGTGATAGGGTCTGGGGCTACACCTTC. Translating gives CASSDRVWGYTF.

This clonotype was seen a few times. This CDR3 reads CASSYSRPSLTNEQFF. In DNA form, the CDR3 reads TGTGCCAGCAGTTACTCGCGGCCTAGCCTTACCAATGAGCAGTTCTTC. V and J are TRBV6-5 and TRBJ2-1, with D perhaps TRBD2 (5 bases). CDR1 MNHEY and CDR2 SVGAGI come from the germline V gene. V dropped 0 bases and J dropped 6 bases, with 15 bases sitting between them. There are 16 residues in the CDR3.

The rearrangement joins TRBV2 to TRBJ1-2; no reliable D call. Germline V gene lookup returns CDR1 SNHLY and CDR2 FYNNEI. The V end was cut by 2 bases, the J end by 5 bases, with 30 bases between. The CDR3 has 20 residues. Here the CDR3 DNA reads TGTGCCAGCAGTGAAAATAGCGGCCGCCTGAAAGAGTTAGCTGGTTATGGCTACACCTTC. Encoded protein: CASSENSGRLKELAGYGYTF.

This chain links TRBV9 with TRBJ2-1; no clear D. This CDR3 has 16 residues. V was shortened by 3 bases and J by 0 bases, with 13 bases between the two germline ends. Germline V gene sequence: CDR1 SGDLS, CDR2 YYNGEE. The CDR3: CASSARRLSSYNEQFF. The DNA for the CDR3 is TGTGCCAGCAGCGCCCGGCGGCTTAGCTCCTACAATGAGCAGTTCTTC.

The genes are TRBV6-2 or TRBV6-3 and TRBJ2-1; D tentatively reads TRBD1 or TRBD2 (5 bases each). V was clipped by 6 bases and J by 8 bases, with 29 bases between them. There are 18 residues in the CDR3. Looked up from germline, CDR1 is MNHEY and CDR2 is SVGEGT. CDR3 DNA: TGTGCCAGCAGCTACGACCTATTCGGGGACCCAAAGGTCCATGAGCAGTTCTTC. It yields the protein CASSYDLFGDPKVHEQFF.

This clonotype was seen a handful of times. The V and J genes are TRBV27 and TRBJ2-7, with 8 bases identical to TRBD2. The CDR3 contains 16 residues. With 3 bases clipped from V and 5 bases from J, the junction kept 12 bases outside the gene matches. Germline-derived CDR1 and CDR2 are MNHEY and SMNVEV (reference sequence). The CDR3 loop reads CASSFSSGKGRHEQYF. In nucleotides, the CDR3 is TGTGCCAGCAGTTTCAGTAGCGGGAAGGGAAGGCACGAGCAGTACTTC.

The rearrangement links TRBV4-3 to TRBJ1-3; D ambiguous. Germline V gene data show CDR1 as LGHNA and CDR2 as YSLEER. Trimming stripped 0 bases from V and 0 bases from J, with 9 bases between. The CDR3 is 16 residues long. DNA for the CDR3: TGCGCCAGCAGCCAAGATAGGGCAGGCTCTGGAAACACCATATATTTT. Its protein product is CASSQDRAGSGNTIYF.

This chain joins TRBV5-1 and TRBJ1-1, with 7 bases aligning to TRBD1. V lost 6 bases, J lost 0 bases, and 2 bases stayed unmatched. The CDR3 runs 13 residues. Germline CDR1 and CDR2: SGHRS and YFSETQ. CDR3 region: CASKTGMNTEAFF. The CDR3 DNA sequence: TGCGCCAGCAAGACAGGGATGAACACTGAAGCTTTCTTT. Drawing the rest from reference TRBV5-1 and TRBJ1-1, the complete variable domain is KAGVTQTPRYLIKTRGQQVTLSCSPISGHRSVSWYQQTPGQGLQFLFEYFSETQRNKGNFPGRFSGRQFSNSRSEMNVSTLELGDSALYLCASKTGMNTEAFFGQGTRLTVV.

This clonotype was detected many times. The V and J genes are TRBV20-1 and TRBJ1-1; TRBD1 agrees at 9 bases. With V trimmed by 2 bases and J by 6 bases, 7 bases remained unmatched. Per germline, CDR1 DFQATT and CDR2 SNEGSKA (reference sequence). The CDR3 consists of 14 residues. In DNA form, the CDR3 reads TGCAGTGCTAGAACGACAGGGGGTTTCTCTGAAGCTTTCTTT. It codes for CSARTTGGFSEAFF.

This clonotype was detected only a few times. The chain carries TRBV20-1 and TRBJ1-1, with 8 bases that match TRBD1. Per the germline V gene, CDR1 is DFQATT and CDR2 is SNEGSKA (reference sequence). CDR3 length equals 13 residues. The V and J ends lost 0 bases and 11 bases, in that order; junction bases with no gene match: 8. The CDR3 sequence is CSARDKRQGYAFF. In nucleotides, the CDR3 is TGCAGTGCTAGAGATAAACGACAGGGGTATGCTTTCTTT.

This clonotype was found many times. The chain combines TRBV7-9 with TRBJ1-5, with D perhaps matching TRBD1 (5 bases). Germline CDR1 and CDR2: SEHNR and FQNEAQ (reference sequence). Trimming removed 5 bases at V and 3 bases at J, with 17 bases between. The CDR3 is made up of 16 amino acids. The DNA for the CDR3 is TGTGCCAGCAGCCCCGGGACGAGCTTATTCAATCAGCCCCAGCATTTT. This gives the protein CASSPGTSLFNQPQHF.

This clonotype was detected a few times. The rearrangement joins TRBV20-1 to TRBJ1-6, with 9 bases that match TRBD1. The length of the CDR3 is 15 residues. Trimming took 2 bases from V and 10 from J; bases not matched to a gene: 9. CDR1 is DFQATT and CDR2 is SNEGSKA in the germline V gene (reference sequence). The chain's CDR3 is CSARPTGTGHSPLHF. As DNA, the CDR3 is TGCAGTGCTAGACCTACCGGGACAGGGCACTCACCCCTCCACTTT.